Reported below is one T cell receptor beta chain. The antigen remains undetermined. Germline loops: CDR1 SGHTS, CDR2 YDEGEE. This CDR3 is 14 amino acids long. V lost 9 bases to trimming and J lost 1 base; unmatched junction nucleotides: 6. This specimen belongs to a study of shared clonotypes between healthy human individuals. Findings of the study overall: The represented genetic and exposure-history diversity was limited by the small number of donors. Memory subsets generally showed lower estimated richness than naive subsets.

Running of the assay took place at deep level. Per the original methods: Junction-only sequences without quality scores were provided by ImmunoSEQ, so filtering was different. Sequencing was performed with immunoSEQ multiplex PCR; in TCRdb, only in-frame clones are kept and a portion is missing. D and trimming come from the DNA, and the V and J calls and clone size come from that table. The data show around 2,000,000 clones, with about 95% seen just once and around 1.2% held by the top ten. The naive CD8 fraction comprised CD45RO-negative cells positively selected for CCR7 and excluded terminally differentiated effector memory CD45RA+ cells.

The chain couples TRBV5-8 to TRBJ2-1; TRBD1 agrees at 8 bases. Sequenced: naive CD8+ T cells sorted from blood. This clonotype originated in a man aged 18-30 years in good health. CDR3 region: CANVGDRSYNEQFF. The CDR3 DNA is TGTGCCAACGTCGGGGACAGGTCCTACAATGAGCAGTTCTTC. Together with reference TRBV5-8 and TRBJ2-1, the CDR3 gives the full variable domain: EAGVTQSPTHLIKTRGQQATLRCSPISGHTSVYWYQQALGLGLQFLLWYDEGEERNRGNFPPRFSGRQFPNYSSELNVNALELEDSALYLCANVGDRSYNEQFFGPGTRLTVL.